This T cell receptor beta chain is from a study of blood T cell repertoires in COVID-19 (dated by TCRdb to the early 2020s). About the full investigation: The collaborator samples originated in the United States, Italy and Spain and spanned the acute and convalescent phases of COVID-19. Subjects who had been exposed to COVID-19, were actively infected with it, or had recovered from it provided the deeply sampled blood TCRbeta repertoires that made up the dataset. Sample metadata almost always included a de-identified subject ID, COVID-19 status, age in years and sex. Where available, HLA class I and class II types were obtained from metadata supplied by the sample provider rather than from assay-based typing. The prospective study material was composed of cDNA or gDNA derived from T cells, B-cell-depleted T cells, or PBMCs. The repertoires were released in a freely available public database intended as a resource for research on the immune response to SARS-CoV-2. Samples were obtained from the ongoing ImmuneRACE study (first 160 participants) and from 1,254 subjects provided by 6 global collaborators.

There are 14 amino acids in the CDR3, from cysteine to phenylalanine inclusive. The retained sequence is limited to the CDR3, 42 bases, with the frame set at the first base. In the germline V gene (reference sequence), CDR1 corresponds to DFQATT and CDR2 to SNEGSKA. Trimming takes 3 bases off V and 2 bases off J; junction bases not matched to a gene: 7. About this clone: Its antigen target is currently unknown. No quality values exist for individual bases; no much larger clone is one base distant.

Enrolling through a virtual design, the prospective study's participants ranged in age from roughly 18 to 100 years and lived across 20 to 25 United States geographic areas. Cohort assignment in the prospective study relied on participant-reported clinical history from a screening survey and a study questionnaire. ImmuneRACE Cohort 3 recovered participants were defined by two consecutive negative NP/OP PCR tests, healthcare professional clearance, or symptom resolution. In the prospective study, whole blood, serum and a nasopharyngeal or oropharyngeal swab were collected from each participant by mobile phlebotomists. Additional blood draws and questionnaires over a roughly two-month period could optionally be provided by prospective study participants. Before DNA extraction, blood samples from the prospective study were shipped at room temperature or frozen. TCRbeta CDR3 regions were amplified from genomic DNA using the immunoSEQ Assay, a bias-controlled multiplex PCR. The study's own analysis went as follows. Within the assay, amplification of reference gene primers was used to estimate how many nucleated cells each sample contained. Sequence reads were collapsed and filtered to measure the absolute abundance of every unique TCRbeta CDR3 rearrangement. For each sample, productive Simpson clonality was calculated as the square root of Simpson's diversity index over productive rearrangements. TCRdb retrieved this table from immuneACCESS and kept in-frame rearrangements only. Not all clones are present; in checked studies, unresolved V genes account for under half, and no reason is known for the remainder. The V and J calls and the clone size are those of that table, but D and trimming were determined from the DNA. The sample table records 250,000 to 350,000 clones; approximately 90% of these occur just once. The top ten clones comprise about 3% of the sample.

Broader findings and caveats from the paper: The amount of clinical and demographic metadata varied by source and participant and was provided uncurated.

The sequencing input was PBMCs or T cells enriched from blood (not recorded which). The TCR comes from a woman aged 45-59 years who had recovered from COVID-19. The sequence joins TRBV20-1 to TRBJ2-7; TRBD2 matches 7 bases in the middle. The encoded CDR3 is CSASFGRLAYEQYF. The DNA reads as follows: TGCAGTGCTAGTTTCGGGAGGCTAGCCTACGAGCAGTACTTC.